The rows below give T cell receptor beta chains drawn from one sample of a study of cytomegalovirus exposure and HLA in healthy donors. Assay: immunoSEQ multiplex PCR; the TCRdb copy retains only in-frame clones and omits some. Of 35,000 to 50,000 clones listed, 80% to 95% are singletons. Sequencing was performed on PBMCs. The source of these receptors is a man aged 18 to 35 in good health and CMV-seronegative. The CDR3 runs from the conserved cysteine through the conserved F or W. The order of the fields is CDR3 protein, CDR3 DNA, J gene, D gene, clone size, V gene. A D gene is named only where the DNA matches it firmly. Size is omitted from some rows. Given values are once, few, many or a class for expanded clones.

CASSKLGQGGNQPQHF | TGTGCCAGTAGTAAATTGGGACAGGGGGGCAATCAGCCCCAGCATTTT | TRBJ1-5 | TRBD1 | . | TRBV19
CSAPGGYTF | TGCAGTGCTCCGGGGGGCTACACCTTC | TRBJ1-2 | . | . | TRBV20-1
CASSWTSGRTDTQYF | TGCGCCAGCAGCTGGACTAGCGGGAGAACAGATACGCAGTATTTT | TRBJ2-3 | TRBD2 | . | TRBV5-1
CASSPKGLGTNEKLFF | TGCGCCAGCAGCCCTAAGGGGTTAGGAACTAATGAAAAACTGTTTTTT | TRBJ1-4 | . | . | TRBV5-1
CASSQDGTGFWIANEKLFF | TGCGCCAGCAGCCAAGATGGGACAGGGTTTTGGATAGCTAATGAAAAACTGTTTTTT | TRBJ1-4 | TRBD1 | . | TRBV4-1
CASSMTAGLAKNIQYF | TGTGCCAGTAGTATGACGGCGGGACTAGCCAAAAACATTCAGTACTTC | TRBJ2-4 | . | few | TRBV19
CASSPAGAGANVLTF | TGTGCCAGCTCACCTGCGGGGGCCGGGGCCAACGTCCTGACTTTC | TRBJ2-6 | . | . | TRBV18
CSARTGETQYF | TGCAGTGCTAGAACGGGGGAGACCCAGTACTTC | TRBJ2-5 | . | . | TRBV20-1
CASRSQGATNEKLFF | TGTGCCAGCAGGTCACAGGGGGCAACTAATGAAAAACTGTTTTTT | TRBJ1-4 | TRBD1 | . | TRBV6-1
CASSPRGTSTDTQYF | TGTGCCAGCAGCCCCAGGGGGACTAGCACAGATACGCAGTATTTT | TRBJ2-3 | . | . | TRBV2
CASSPGGLGTEAFF | TGTGCCAGCAGCCCAGGTGGACTGGGTACTGAAGCTTTCTTT | TRBJ1-1 | . | . | TRBV11-2
CASSDEDGLTDTQYF | TGTGCCAGCAGCGACGAGGATGGCTTGACGGATACGCAGTATTTT | TRBJ2-3 | . | . | TRBV6-5